This passage covers 28 T cell receptor beta chains from one sample sequenced in a study of shared clonotypes between healthy human individuals (dated by TCRdb to about 2020). Libraries were constructed by the immunoSEQ multiplex PCR assay. In TCRdb, the immuneACCESS table is reduced to in-frame sequences with V and J assigned. These tables do not hold every clone; where another copy was compared, an unresolved V gene accounts for under half, and the others remain unexplained. The sample records hundreds of thousands of clones, 96% of which are singletons. The ten largest make up around 0.32% of the sample. Material: memory CD8+ T cells sorted from blood. The cell subset or site label, read with the paper, signifies: CD45RO+ cells pooled with CCR7-negative TemRA cells. These receptors were obtained from a man aged 25-45 years in good health.

V and J are TRBV10-2 and TRBJ2-1, with 10 bases that match TRBD2. The V segment lost 6 bases and the J segment 5 bases; nucleotides outside the gene matches: 7. Per the germline V gene, CDR1 is WSHSY and CDR2 is SAAADI. The CDR3 contains 15 residues. CDR3 amino acids: CASRVLAGYDNEQFF. Written as DNA, the CDR3 is TGCGCCAGCAGAGTACTAGCGGGATACGACAATGAGCAGTTCTTC.

The chain links TRBV7-3 to TRBJ2-7; no definite D call. The CDR3 spans 13 residues. V was pared by 0 bases and J by 5 bases, with 8 bases between. Germline CDR1 SGHTA, CDR2 FQGTGA. The CDR3 loop reads CASSLTGVHEQYF. The CDR3 DNA sequence: TGTGCCAGCAGCTTAACCGGAGTCCACGAGCAGTACTTC.

The chain carries TRBV11-3 and TRBJ2-3, with 11 bases lining up with TRBD2. This CDR3 is 15 amino acids long. Germline assignment: CDR1 SGHNT and CDR2 YENEEA. After removal of 3 bases from V and 2 bases from J, the junction contained 1 base not matched to a gene. In DNA form, the CDR3 reads TGTGCCAGCAGCTTGACTAGCGGGACCACAGATACGCAGTATTTT. Protein: CASSLTSGTTDTQYF.

This clone was found once. V gene TRBV12-2 combines with J gene TRBJ2-3; TRBD2 is the table's D call and was not checked against the DNA. TRBV12-2 is assigned pseudogene status. The CDR3 spans 15 residues. The chain's CDR3 is CASRLVGTVTDTQYF. The CDR3 region has the DNA TGTGCAAGTCGCTTAGTGGGGACTGTAACAGATACGCAGTATTTT.

J is TRBJ1-3 and V is TRBV28, with a possible D match to TRBD1 (5 bases). Trimming cost V 4 bases and J 2 bases, with 9 bases left between them. The length of the CDR3 is 14 residues. CDR1 and CDR2 from the germline V gene are MDHEN and SYDVKM. CDR3: CASSYDSPGNTIYF. As DNA, the CDR3 is TGTGCCAGCAGTTATGACAGCCCTGGAAACACCATATATTTT.

The chain carries TRBV10-1 and TRBJ1-1; possible D gene TRBD1, 5 bases. CDR3 length: 14 residues. V was clipped by 7 bases and J by 0 bases, with 12 bases between them. Germline-derived CDR1 and CDR2 are WNHNN and SYGVQD (reference sequence). CDR3 loop: CASILRGLNTEAFF. In DNA form, the CDR3 reads TGCGCCAGCATCTTACGGGGCCTGAACACTGAAGCTTTCTTT.

This chain connects TRBV7-2 to TRBJ2-5; D ambiguous. Trimming took off 5 bases at V and 3 bases at J, with 10 bases between the two ends. CDR1 and CDR2 (germline): SGHTA, FQGNSA. CDR3 length: 13 amino acids. CDR3 protein: CASSPLAKETQYF. CDR3 nucleotide sequence: TGTGCCAGCAGCCCTCTGGCGAAAGAGACCCAGTACTTC.

The rearrangement uses TRBV5-1 and TRBJ2-3; D tentatively fits TRBD1 or TRBD2 (5 bases each). The V end was cut by 4 bases, the J end by 2 bases, with 11 bases between. CDR3 length: 14 amino acids. Germline loops: CDR1 SGHRS, CDR2 YFSETQ. The CDR3 is CASSPGLPTDTQYF. The CDR3, as DNA: TGCGCCAGCAGCCCGGGGCTACCCACAGATACGCAGTATTTT.

The chain uses TRBV28 and TRBJ1-3, with a possible D match to TRBD1 (5 bases). Trimming stripped 4 bases from V and 2 bases from J, with 9 bases between. CDR3 length equals 14 residues. The V gene's germline CDR1 is MDHEN and CDR2 SYDVKM. The CDR3: CASSSGGTGNTIYF. In DNA form, the CDR3 reads TGTGCCAGCAGTTCCGGGGGGACTGGAAACACCATATATTTT.

The chain is built from TRBV4-2 and TRBJ2-7, with TRBD2 identical over 10 bases. The germline V gene has CDR1 LGHNA and CDR2 YNFKEQ. The CDR3 sequence is 15 residues long. J gave up 0 bases and V 4 bases, and 3 bases lay outside the gene matches. The CDR3 loop reads CASSPGLADSYEQYF. Written as DNA, the CDR3 is TGTGCCAGCAGCCCAGGACTAGCGGACTCCTACGAGCAGTACTTC.

This chain links TRBV11-2 with TRBJ2-2; a possible D gene is TRBD1 (5 bases). The CDR3 is made up of 16 amino acids. Trimming took 5 bases from V and 0 from J, leaving 13 bases between them. Germline values: CDR1 SGHAT, CDR2 FQNNGV. In nucleotides, the CDR3 is TGTGCCAGCAGCGTTGGACACACCTCGAACACCGGGGAGCTGTTTTTT. Protein product: CASSVGHTSNTGELFF.

The chain is built from TRBV5-4 and TRBJ2-6; D is perhaps TRBD2 (6 bases). The CDR3 length is 15 residues. From germline, CDR1 is SGHNT and CDR2 YYREEE (reference sequence). Trimming removed 2 bases from V and 2 bases from J, with 8 bases in between. The CDR3 bases are TGTGCCAGCAGCTTCACGGGAGCTGGGGCCAACGTCCTGACTTTC. Translation: CASSFTGAGANVLTF.

The chain couples TRBV5-1 to TRBJ2-7, with TRBD1 identical over 9 bases. The CDR3 spans 17 residues. After removal of 4 bases from V and 2 bases from J, the junction contained 13 bases not matched to a gene. CDR1 is SGHRS and CDR2 is YFSETQ in the germline V gene. The CDR3 protein is CASSPQVTGTGTYEQYF. CDR3 coding DNA: TGCGCCAGCAGCCCGCAGGTTACCGGGACAGGGACCTACGAGCAGTACTTC.

The table lists this clone with a few counts. The chain recombines TRBV5-6 with TRBJ2-2; no clear D gene. Trimming shortened V by 0 bases and J by 4 bases, and 1 base separated the two germline ends. The germline CDR1 and CDR2 sequences are SGHDT and YYEEEE. The CDR3 covers 12 residues. For the CDR3, the DNA is TGTGCCAGCAGCTTGGCCACCGGGGAGCTGTTTTTT. Amino acids: CASSLATGELFF.

This rearrangement joins TRBV28 to TRBJ1-2; 9 nucleotides line up with TRBD1. Germline-derived CDR1 and CDR2 are MDHEN and SYDVKM. The CDR3 is 13 residues long. The V gene end was trimmed by 5 bases and the J gene end by 4 bases; junction bases not matched to a gene: 2. The CDR3 here is CASSPGQGYGYTF. CDR3 DNA sequence: TGTGCCAGCAGTCCGGGACAGGGCTATGGCTACACCTTC.

The chain recombines TRBV18 with TRBJ2-1; a possible D gene is TRBD2 (5 bases). The CDR3 is 15 amino acids. V dropped 1 base and J dropped 8 bases, with 15 bases sitting between them. Looked up from germline, CDR1 is KGHSH and CDR2 is LQKENI. The CDR3 sequence is CASSPQEGSLYEQFF. The CDR3 DNA reads as TGTGCCAGCTCACCACAAGAGGGAAGTCTCTATGAGCAGTTCTTC.

The chain combines TRBV5-6 with TRBJ2-5; 11 bases agree with TRBD2. Germline CDR1 and CDR2: SGHDT and YYEEEE. V shed 4 bases, J shed 4 bases, and the junction held 3 bases outside the gene matches. The CDR3 runs to 14 residues. Here the CDR3 DNA reads TGTGCCAGCAGCCCAGGACTAGCGGGAGAGACCCAGTACTTC. Translated, it gives CASSPGLAGETQYF.

The chain has TRBV11-3 and TRBJ2-1, with 14 positions matching TRBD2. The trim removed 1 base at V and 2 bases at J, leaving 4 bases unmatched. CDR3 size: 18 residues. CDR1 is SGHNT and CDR2 is YENEEA in the germline V gene. CDR3 residues: CASSLGTSGRPAYNEQFF. DNA for the CDR3: TGTGCCAGCAGCTTAGGGACTAGCGGGAGGCCCGCCTACAATGAGCAGTTCTTC.

The chain has TRBV5-6 and TRBJ2-3; TRBD1 matches at 10 bases. The CDR3 contains 16 residues. The germline V gene encodes CDR1 SGHDT and CDR2 YYEEEE. Trimming at V came to 0 bases and at J to 2 bases, leaving 3 bases not matched to a gene. DNA for the CDR3: TGTGCCAGCAGCTTGGGGGACAGGGGCCCCACAGATACGCAGTATTTT. Amino acids: CASSLGDRGPTDTQYF.

This sequence joins TRBV9 and TRBJ2-3; D not resolved. The CDR3 extends over 14 amino acids. V was cut by 0 bases and J by 2 bases, with 7 bases left in between. Germline values: CDR1 SGDLS, CDR2 YYNGEE. The CDR3 nucleotides are TGTGCCAGCAGCGTAGGATTGAACACAGATACGCAGTATTTT. It specifies CASSVGLNTDTQYF.

This rearrangement joins TRBV6-1 to TRBJ2-7, with TRBD1 identical over 7 bases. The CDR3 consists of 13 residues. The germline V gene encodes CDR1 MNHNS and CDR2 SASEGT. The junction had 7 bases not matched to a gene; V was cut back by 8 bases and J by 3 bases. CDR3 sequence reads: CASGRTGIYEQYF. CDR3 DNA: TGTGCCAGCGGACGGACAGGTATCTACGAGCAGTACTTC.

This rearrangement joins TRBV28 to TRBJ1-4, with D unclear. CDR1 is MDHEN and CDR2 is SYDVKM in the germline V gene. This CDR3 contains 12 residues. V was cut by 10 bases and J by 5 bases, with 11 bases left in between. CDR3 in DNA: TGTGCCACCCATGCGGTCAATGAAAAACTGTTTTTT. Translating it yields CATHAVNEKLFF.

This rearrangement joins TRBV19 to TRBJ1-5, with unresolved D. Per the germline V gene, CDR1 is LNHDA and CDR2 is SQIVND (reference sequence). V lost 5 bases and J 5 bases, leaving 16 bases between the germline ends. The CDR3 loop spans 15 amino acids. Here the CDR3 reads CASSSLGSGHQPQHF. As DNA, the CDR3 is TGTGCCAGTAGTTCCCTAGGCAGCGGGCATCAGCCCCAGCATTTT.

The CDR3 DNA sequence: TGTGCCAGCAGTTTGGGGACTAGCGGGAGAGAGACCCAGTACTTC. This sequence encodes CASSLGTSGRETQYF. This rearrangement joins TRBV28 to TRBJ2-5; 14 bases are shared with TRBD2. This CDR3 has 15 residues. The germline V gene encodes CDR1 MDHEN and CDR2 SYDVKM. After removal of 3 bases from V and 4 bases from J, the junction contained 1 base not matched to a gene.

This chain joins TRBV9 and TRBJ2-7; 7 nucleotides line up with TRBD2. Germline V lookup: CDR1 SGDLS, CDR2 YYNGEE. This CDR3 comprises 15 residues. Losses at the gene ends were 0 bases for V and 3 bases for J; bases not matched to a gene: 6. In nucleotides, the CDR3 is TGTGCCAGCAGCGTAGATCCCGCGGGAGTCTACGAGCAGTACTTC. Amino acids: CASSVDPAGVYEQYF.

The rearrangement joins TRBV28 to TRBJ1-2; 10 positions agree with TRBD1. This CDR3 comprises 14 residues. The V gene's germline CDR1 is MDHEN and CDR2 SYDVKM. The V and J ends lost 5 bases and 8 bases, in that order; junction bases with no gene match: 8. The CDR3 DNA reads TGTGCCAGCAGTCCCCGGACAGGGGGTGGGGGCTACACCTTC. As protein: CASSPRTGGGGYTF.

This clone appeared once. The rearrangement links TRBV30 to TRBJ2-7; D unresolved. Germline V gene sequence: CDR1 GTSNPN, CDR2 SVGIG (reference sequence). V was trimmed by 1 base and J by 2 bases, leaving 6 bases between them. CDR3 length: 12 amino acids. CDR3 sequence: CAWSAGPYEQYF. In nucleotides, the CDR3 is TGTGCCTGGAGTGCAGGACCCTACGAGCAGTACTTC. Combining the CDR3 with reference TRBV30 and TRBJ2-7 gives the whole variable domain SQTIHQWPATLVQPVGSPLSLECTVEGTSNPNLYWYRQAAGRGLQLLFYSVGIGQISSEVPQNLSASRPQDRQFILSSKKLLLSDSGFYLCAWSAGPYEQYFGPGTRLTVT.

This clone was recorded once. The gene calls are TRBV30 and TRBJ2-7, with 8 bases fitting TRBD1. Per germline, CDR1 GTSNPN and CDR2 SVGIG (reference sequence). The length of the CDR3 is 14 residues. V lost 3 bases to trimming and J lost 2 bases; unmatched junction nucleotides: 6. The CDR3: CAWSRGPGPYEQYF. CDR3 nucleotides: TGTGCCTGGAGCAGGGGGCCAGGCCCCTACGAGCAGTACTTC.